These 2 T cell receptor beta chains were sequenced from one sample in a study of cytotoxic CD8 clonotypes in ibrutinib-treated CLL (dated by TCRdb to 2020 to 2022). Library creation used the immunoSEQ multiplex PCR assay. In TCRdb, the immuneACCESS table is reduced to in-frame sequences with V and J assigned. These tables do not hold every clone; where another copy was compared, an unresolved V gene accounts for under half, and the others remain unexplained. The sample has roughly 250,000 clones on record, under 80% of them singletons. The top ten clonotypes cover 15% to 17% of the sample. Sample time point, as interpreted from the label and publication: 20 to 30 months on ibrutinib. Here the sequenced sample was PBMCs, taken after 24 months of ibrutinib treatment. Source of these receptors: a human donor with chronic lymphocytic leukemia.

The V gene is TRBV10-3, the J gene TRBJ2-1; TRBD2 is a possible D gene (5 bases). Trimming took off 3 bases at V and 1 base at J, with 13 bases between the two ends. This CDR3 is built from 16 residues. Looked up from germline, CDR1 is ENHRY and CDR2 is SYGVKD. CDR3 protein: CAISDSKRTSYNEQFF. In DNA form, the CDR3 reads TGTGCCATCAGTGATTCGAAGCGGACTTCCTACAATGAGCAGTTCTTC.

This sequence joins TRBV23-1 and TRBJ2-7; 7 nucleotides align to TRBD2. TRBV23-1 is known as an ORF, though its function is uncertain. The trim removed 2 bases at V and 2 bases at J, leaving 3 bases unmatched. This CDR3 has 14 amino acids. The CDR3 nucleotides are TGCGCCAGCAGTCAAGCGGGAGCGGCCTACGAGCAGTACTTC. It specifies CASSQAGAAYEQYF.